The sequence of this T cell receptor (beta chain) was determined in a study of blood T cells in healthy people across ages. Notes on the study in general: Estimated diversity that came from one million T cells was considered an underestimate. TCR beta diversity correlated strongly with naive T cell percentage.

Sample-barcoded 5' priming and a J-beta primer mix drove a second PCR of roughly 6 to 12 cycles. Each of the cDNA molecules was tagged by a template-switch adaptor with 12 random nucleotides. One entry per CDR3 protein, called by TCRdb with MiXCR from the 5' RACE reads. Of about 1.4 million distinct CDR3 sequences in the sample, around 55% were seen once. Notes on this clonotype: Its target is not known.

The receptor comes from a man aged 18 to 29 in good health. The sequenced material came from blood.

CDR3 residues: CASSYVENANEQFF. CDR3 sequence (DNA): TGTGCCAGCAGTTACGTTGAAAATGCCAATGAGCAGTTCTTC. This chain joins TRBV6-5 and TRBJ2-1; D ambiguous. The CDR3 runs to 14 residues. CDR1 and CDR2 (germline): MNHEY, SVGAGI. V lost 2 bases, J lost 6 bases, and 11 bases lay in between.